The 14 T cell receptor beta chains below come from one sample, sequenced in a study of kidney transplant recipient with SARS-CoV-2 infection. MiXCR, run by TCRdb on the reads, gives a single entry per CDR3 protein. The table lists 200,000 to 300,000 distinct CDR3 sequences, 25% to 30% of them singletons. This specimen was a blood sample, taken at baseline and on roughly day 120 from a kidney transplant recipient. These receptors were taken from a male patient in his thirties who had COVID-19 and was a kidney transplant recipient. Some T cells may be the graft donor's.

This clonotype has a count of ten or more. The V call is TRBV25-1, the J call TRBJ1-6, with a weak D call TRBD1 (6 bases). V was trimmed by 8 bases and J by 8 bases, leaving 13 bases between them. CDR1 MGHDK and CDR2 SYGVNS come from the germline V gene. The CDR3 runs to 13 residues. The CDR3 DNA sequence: TGTGCCAGCGGGGACATCAACGATTCACCCCTCCACTTT. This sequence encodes CASGDINDSPLHF.

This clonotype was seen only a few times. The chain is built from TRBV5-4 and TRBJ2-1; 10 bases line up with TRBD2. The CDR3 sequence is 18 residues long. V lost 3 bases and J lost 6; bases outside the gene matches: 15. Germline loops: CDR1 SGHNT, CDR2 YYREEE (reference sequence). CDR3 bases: TGTGCCAGCAGCTACGGACTAGCGGCCGTTCTAATGCTCAATGAGCAGTTCTTC. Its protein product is CASSYGLAAVLMLNEQFF.

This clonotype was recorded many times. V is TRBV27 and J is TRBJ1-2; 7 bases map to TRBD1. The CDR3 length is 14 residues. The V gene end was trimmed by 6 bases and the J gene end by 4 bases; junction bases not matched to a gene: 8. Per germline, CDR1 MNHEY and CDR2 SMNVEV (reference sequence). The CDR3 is CASRSDRDRYGYTF. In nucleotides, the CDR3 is TGTGCCAGCAGATCCGACAGGGACCGCTATGGCTACACCTTC.

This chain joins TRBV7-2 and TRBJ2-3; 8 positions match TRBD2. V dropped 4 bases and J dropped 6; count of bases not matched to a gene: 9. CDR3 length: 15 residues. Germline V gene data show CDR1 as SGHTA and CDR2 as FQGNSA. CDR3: CASSSPAGARDTQYF. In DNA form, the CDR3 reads TGTGCCAGCAGCTCCCCAGCGGGAGCCCGGGATACGCAGTATTTT.

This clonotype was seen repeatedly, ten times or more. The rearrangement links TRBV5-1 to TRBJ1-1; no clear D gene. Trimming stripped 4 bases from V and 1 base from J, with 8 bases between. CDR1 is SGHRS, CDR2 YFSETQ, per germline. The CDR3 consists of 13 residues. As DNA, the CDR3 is TGCGCCAGCAGCCTGACTTGGAACACTGAAGCTTTCTTT. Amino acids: CASSLTWNTEAFF.

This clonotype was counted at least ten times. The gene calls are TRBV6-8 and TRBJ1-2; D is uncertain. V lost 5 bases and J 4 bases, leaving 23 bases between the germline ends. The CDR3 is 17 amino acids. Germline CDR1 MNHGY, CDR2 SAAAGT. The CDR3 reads CASSAIQRSRKTYGYTF. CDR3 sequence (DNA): TGTGCCAGCAGTGCGATACAACGCTCTAGAAAGACCTATGGCTACACCTTC.

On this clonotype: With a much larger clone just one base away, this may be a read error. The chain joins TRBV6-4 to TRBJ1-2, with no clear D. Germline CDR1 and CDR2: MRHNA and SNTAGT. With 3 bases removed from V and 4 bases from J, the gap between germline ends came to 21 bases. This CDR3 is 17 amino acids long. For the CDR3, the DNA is TGTGCCAGCAGTGAGGACCTCTCACACGGAAGGACCTATGGCTACACCTTC. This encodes CASSEDLSHGRTYGYTF.

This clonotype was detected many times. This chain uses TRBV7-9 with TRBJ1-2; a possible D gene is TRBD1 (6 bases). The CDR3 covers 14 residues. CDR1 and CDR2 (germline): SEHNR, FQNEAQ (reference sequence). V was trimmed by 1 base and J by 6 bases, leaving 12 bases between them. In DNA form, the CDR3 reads TGTGCCAGCAGCTTAGATCAGGGGTCAAATGGCTACACCTTC. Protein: CASSLDQGSNGYTF.

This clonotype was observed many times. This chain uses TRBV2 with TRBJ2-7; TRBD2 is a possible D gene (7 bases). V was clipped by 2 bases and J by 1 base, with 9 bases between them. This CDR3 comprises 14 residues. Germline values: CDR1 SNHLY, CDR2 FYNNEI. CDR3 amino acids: CASSERGGSYEQYF. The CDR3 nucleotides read TGTGCCAGCAGTGAAAGGGGGGGTTCCTACGAGCAGTACTTC. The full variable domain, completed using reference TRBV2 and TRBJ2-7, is EPEVTQTPSHQVTQMGQEVILRCVPISNHLYFYWYRQILGQKVEFLVSFYNNEISEKSEIFDDQFSVERPDGSNFTLKIRSTKLEDSAMYFCASSERGGSYEQYFGPGTRLTVT.

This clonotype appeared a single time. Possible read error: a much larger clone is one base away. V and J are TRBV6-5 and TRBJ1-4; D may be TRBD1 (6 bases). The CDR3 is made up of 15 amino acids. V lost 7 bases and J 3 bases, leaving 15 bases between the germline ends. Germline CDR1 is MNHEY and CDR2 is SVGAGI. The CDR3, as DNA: TGTGCCAGCAATGAACAACAGGGTTCTAATGAAAAACTGTTTTTT. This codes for CASNEQQGSNEKLFF.

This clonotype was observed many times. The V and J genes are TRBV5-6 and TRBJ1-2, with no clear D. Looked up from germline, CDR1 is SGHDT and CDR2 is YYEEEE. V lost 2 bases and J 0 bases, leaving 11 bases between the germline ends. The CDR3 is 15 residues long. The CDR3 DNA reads TGTGCCAGCAGCTTTGTCCATACTCCTAACTATGGCTACACCTTC. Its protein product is CASSFVHTPNYGYTF.

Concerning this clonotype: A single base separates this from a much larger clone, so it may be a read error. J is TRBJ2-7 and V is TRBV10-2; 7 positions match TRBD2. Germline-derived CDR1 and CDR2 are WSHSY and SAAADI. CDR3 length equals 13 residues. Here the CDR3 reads CTSRPSGVAEQYF. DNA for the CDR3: TGCACCAGCAGACCAAGCGGGGTAGCCGAGCAGTACTTC.

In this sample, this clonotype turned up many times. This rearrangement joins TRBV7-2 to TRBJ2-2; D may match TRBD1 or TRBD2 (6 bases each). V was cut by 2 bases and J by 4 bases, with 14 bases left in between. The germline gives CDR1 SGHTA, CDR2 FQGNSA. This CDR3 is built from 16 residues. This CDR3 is CASSLRGGFLTGELFF. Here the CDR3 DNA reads TGTGCCAGCAGCTTACGAGGGGGGTTCCTCACCGGGGAGCTGTTTTTT.

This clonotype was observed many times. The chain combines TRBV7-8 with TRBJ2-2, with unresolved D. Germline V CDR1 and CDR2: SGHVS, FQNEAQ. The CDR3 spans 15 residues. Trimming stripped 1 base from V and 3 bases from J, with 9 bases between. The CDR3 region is CASSLDGLHTGELFF. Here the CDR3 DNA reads TGTGCCAGCAGCTTAGACGGGCTCCACACCGGGGAGCTGTTTTTT.